This T cell receptor beta chain is from a study of tumor-infiltrating lymphocytes in primary liver carcinoma. Notes on the study in general: Against blood, tumors held a significantly higher top-250-clone fraction (p = 0.039).

It was from about 20-30 mg of unsorted bulk tissue that RNA and DNA were co-extracted. There were only treatment-naive patients, all with chronic HBV infection. Every tumor was sampled at five separate regions. Regarding this clonotype: What it binds is not known. At one end, the junction sequence differs from germline, possibly due to a read error.

TCR beta cDNA came from roughly 0.45 ug total RNA, primed with a constant-region primer. Library construction for TCR beta comprised three nested multiplex PCR rounds performed with slightly modified ARM-PCR. Amplification in the first two PCR rounds was performed using TRBV1-TRBV30 forward primers and a C-beta reverse primer for approximately 10 cycles each. TCRdb used MiXCR to reprocess the multiplex PCR reads, holding one entry per CDR3 protein. The profile shows about 110,000 distinct CDR3 sequences, less than 80% of them singletons. Germline CDR1 reads MNHNS; CDR2 reads SASEGT. CDR3 length: 14 amino acids.

The source is a woman aged 55-69 years with primary liver carcinoma and hepatitis B virus infection. The chain employs TRBV6-1 and TRBJ2-1; perhaps TRBD1 as D (6 bases). The sequenced sample consisted of liver tumor tissue from sampling region 1. The subset denotes: tumor region T1, superior pole. CDR3 nucleotides: TGTGCCAGCAGTGGCATTACAGGGTCGGATGACCAGTTCTTC. This encodes CASSGITGSDDQFF.